This TCR beta chain was sequenced for a study of blood T cells in healthy people across ages. Whole-study context: Per two T cells, template switching captured roughly one barcoded beta molecule.

A J-beta primer mix and a sample-barcoded 5' primer were used in a second PCR of roughly 7 to 12 cycles. Via MiXCR, TCRdb re-called the 5' RACE reads, giving one row per CDR3 protein. Of approximately 810,000 distinct CDR3 sequences in the sample, 25% to 30% were seen once. Study results and caveats: It was not known whether donors were CMV positive (a possible confounder of expanded clonotype changes). Long-lived donors had more naive CD4+ cells and higher diversity than aged donors.

V lost 5 bases and J lost 7, with 20 bases in between. The CDR3 length is 16 residues. Looked up from germline, CDR1 is SEHNR and CDR2 is FQNEAQ (reference sequence). This clonotype was observed at least ten times. What it recognizes is unknown. The source is a woman older than 75 in good health. The chain combines TRBV7-9 with TRBJ1-4, with D unclear. The sample consisted of blood. CDR3 nucleotide sequence: TGTGCCAGCAGCCTAGGCTCCTCGGGCGGCGGTGAAAAACTGTTTTTT. Translation: CASSLGSSGGGEKLFF.